Given below is one TCR beta chain in context. The data were taken from a study of blood T cell repertoires in COVID-19. Study-level information: In each case, the material was cDNA or gDNA derived from T cells, B-cell-depleted T cells, or PBMCs.

As processed by the authors: Amplification with reference gene primers provided the estimates of nucleated cell counts. The method was immunoSEQ multiplex PCR; TCRdb's version includes in-frame clones alone and lacks a portion of them. That table is the source of V, J and clone size, and D and trimming were worked out from the DNA. The data show around 280,000 clones, about 85% seen once. Sequencing was done on a sample of peripheral blood. The clonotype originates from a woman aged 50 to 60 who had recovered from COVID-19.

The CDR3 sequence: CASSQARSLTEAFF. The DNA of the CDR3 is TGTGCCAGCAGCCAAGCACGTAGTCTTACTGAAGCTTTCTTT. The J gene is TRBJ1-1, the V gene TRBV3-1 (or the pseudogene TRBV3-2), with D hard to call. Per germline, CDR1 LGHDT and CDR2 YNNKEL (reference sequence). V dropped 1 base and J dropped 5 bases, with 11 bases sitting between them. CDR3 length equals 14 residues.